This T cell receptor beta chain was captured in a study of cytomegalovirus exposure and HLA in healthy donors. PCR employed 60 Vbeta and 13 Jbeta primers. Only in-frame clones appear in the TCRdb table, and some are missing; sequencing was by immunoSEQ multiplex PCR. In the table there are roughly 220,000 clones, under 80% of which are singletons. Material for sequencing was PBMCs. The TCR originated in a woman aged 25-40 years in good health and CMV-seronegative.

The CDR3 bases are TGTGCCAGCAGCCCTCTACCACCGGGACAGGGGTTTCGAGAGCAGTTCTTC. As protein: CASSPLPPGQGFREQFF. The chain recombines TRBV9 with TRBJ2-1, with 10 bases aligning to TRBD1. Germline CDR1 reads SGDLS; CDR2 reads YYNGEE. The V segment lost 4 bases and the J segment 10 bases; nucleotides outside the gene matches: 17. The CDR3 runs to 17 residues. Based on the CDR3 plus reference TRBV9 and TRBJ2-1, the full variable domain is DSGVTQTPKHLITATGQRVTLRCSPRSGDLSVYWYQQSLDQGLQFLIQYYNGEERAKGNILERFSAQQFPDLHSELNLSSLELGDSALYFCASSPLPPGQGFREQFFGPGTRLTVL.